One sample yielded the 4 T cell receptor beta chains listed below, sequenced in a study of CD8 T cells in Susac syndrome. Random hexamers were used to reverse transcribe an amount of about 0.45 to 1 ug RNA. TCRdb re-called the immunoSEQ multiplex PCR reads with MiXCR, one entry per CDR3 protein. The data show nearly 200,000 distinct CDR3 sequences, about 95% seen once. The specimen sequenced was CD4+ T cells from PBMCs. All receptors derive from a human donor with multiple sclerosis.

The rearrangement uses TRBV30 and TRBJ1-2; D gene unclear. V shed 5 bases and J shed 4 bases, with 8 bases lying between them. Germline loops: CDR1 GTSNPN, CDR2 SVGIG (reference sequence). There are 11 residues in the CDR3. The CDR3 DNA follows: TGTGCCTGGGCAATGGGCTATGGCTACACCTTC. Amino acids: CAWAMGYGYTF.

CDR3 sequence reads: CASSLGTGQQETQYF. The CDR3 DNA is TGTGCCAGCAGCCTGGGGACAGGTCAGCAAGAGACCCAGTACTTC. The chain recombines TRBV3-1 with TRBJ2-5; 8 positions agree with TRBD1. CDR3 size: 15 residues. CDR1 LGHDT and CDR2 YNNKEL come from the germline V gene (reference sequence). V was clipped by 4 bases and J by 2 bases; unmatched bases: 6.

The rearrangement uses TRBV7-9 and TRBJ2-1; TRBD2 matches 14 bases. The junction had 8 bases not matched to a gene; V was cut back by 4 bases and J by 9 bases. Germline values: CDR1 SEHNR, CDR2 FQNEAQ (reference sequence). This CDR3 has 16 residues. This CDR3 is CASSSGLAGGPSEQFF. DNA for the CDR3: TGTGCCAGCAGCTCAGGACTAGCGGGAGGCCCTAGTGAGCAGTTCTTC.

The CDR3 nucleotides are TGTGCCAGCTCACCACGGGCCCCGGGTTCCCACGAGCAGTACTTC. It yields the protein CASSPRAPGSHEQYF. The rearrangement uses TRBV18 and TRBJ2-7; D call uncertain. Trimming cost V 1 base and J 5 bases, with 15 bases left between them. Germline V gives CDR1 KGHSH, CDR2 LQKENI. The CDR3 consists of 15 residues.